This T cell receptor beta chain was captured in a study of T-cell reconstitution after alpha-beta-depleted transplantation in children. Using unique molecular identifiers, the investigators prepared the TCRbeta library. One entry per CDR3 protein results from TCRdb running MiXCR on the PCR reads. This table holds a few hundred thousand distinct CDR3 sequences, approximately 12% found once. The germline V gene encodes CDR1 SGHAT and CDR2 FQNNGV. The CDR3 covers 19 residues. V dropped 3 bases and J dropped 7; count of bases not matched to a gene: 18. Study-level points and caveats: For some patients, TCRbeta diversity was high at day 60 because of recipient T cells and thymic progenitors that survived.

This clonotype was observed once. Its specificity is unknown. Sequences were derived from PBMCs, mostly from graft donor cells, sampled 360 days after TCRalphabeta/CD19-depleted stem cell transplant. V is TRBV11-2 and J is TRBJ2-1, with TRBD2 matching over 10 bases. The receptor's source is a male patient under 18 who had a stem cell transplant for acute myeloid leukemia, so the T cells may come from the graft donor. The CDR3 coding sequence is TGTGCCAGCAGCTTCCCGAGACTGACCGAGCGGGAGGGGGGTAATGAGCAGTTCTTC. Its protein product is CASSFPRLTEREGGNEQFF.